These T cell receptor beta chains were read from a single sample in a study of blood T cells in healthy people across ages. TCRdb recomputed calls from the 5' RACE reads with MiXCR, one row per CDR3 protein. The table includes 750,000 to 950,000 distinct CDR3 sequences, less than 70% detected once. The sequencing sample was made of blood. The receptors come from an elderly man in good health. CDR3s include the opening cysteine and the closing phenylalanine or tryptophan. D genes are given only for firm matches. Size is omitted from some rows. Given values are once, few, many or a class for expanded clones.

>TRBD2|TRBV4-1|TRBJ2-7|.
TGCGCCAGCAGCCTGCGGGGGGGAGTTCCCTCCTACGAGCAGTACTTC
CASSLRGGVPSYEQYF
>.|TRBV2|TRBJ1-2|.
TGTGCCAGCAGCCTACACGCGGTCGATGGCTACACCTTC
CASSLHAVDGYTF
>TRBD1|TRBV11-2|TRBJ2-4|few
TGTGCCAGCAGCTTAGGTGGGGGACAGGAACGAGAGCAGTACTTC
CASSLGGGQEREQYF
>.|TRBV14|TRBJ2-7|.
TGTGCCAGCAGCCCGAGGATTAGCTCCGAGCAGTACTTC
CASSPRISSEQYF
>TRBD2|TRBV27|TRBJ2-7|.
TGTGCCAGCGGAACCAGCGGGGCCAGTGAGTACGAGCAGTACTTC
CASGTSGASEYEQYF
>TRBD1|TRBV29-1|TRBJ1-1|once
TGCAGCGTTGCAGACAGGGTTGGCACTGAAGCTTTCTTT
CSVADRVGTEAFF
>.|TRBV6-6|TRBJ1-2|many
TGTGCCAGCAGTTACTCCTATGGCTACACCTTC
CASSYSYGYTF
>.|TRBV9|TRBJ1-1|.
TGTGCCAGCAGTGTATCCGGGAACACTGAAGCTTTCTTT
CASSVSGNTEAFF
>TRBD2|TRBV5-1|TRBJ2-7|.
TGCGCCAGCAGCTTGGAAGTGACTAGCGGGACCTACGAGCAGTACTTC
CASSLEVTSGTYEQYF
>.|TRBV20-1|TRBJ2-7|.
TGCAGTGCTGGGGACATCGAAGGCGGCTACGAGCAGTACTTC
CSAGDIEGGYEQYF
>.|TRBV6-1|TRBJ2-1|.
TGTGCCAGCAGTGAGTGGAGTCTTTTCCCAAAGCAGTTCTTC
CASSEWSLFPKQFF
>.|TRBV20-1|TRBJ1-2|.
TGCAGTGCTAGAGAAACAGGGACACAAGGCTACACCTTC
CSARETGTQGYTF
>.|TRBV12-3/TRBV12-4|TRBJ1-5|.
TGTGCCAGCGCGAGGGAGGGGACCCGCAATCAGCCCCAGCATTTT
CASAREGTRNQPQHF
>TRBD1|TRBV4-2|TRBJ1-2|.
TGTGCCAGCAGCCATCCCACCCCGGGACAGGGTAACTATGGCTACACCTTC
CASSHPTPGQGNYGYTF
>.|TRBV20-1|TRBJ1-2|.
TGCAGTCTTAAAACCGGGACACTCAACCGAAAAGGCGGCTACACCTTC
CSLKTGTLNRKGGYTF
>.|TRBV18|TRBJ1-2|.
TGTGCCAGCTCACCAAAAGGGGATGGCTACACCTTC
CASSPKGDGYTF